This TCR beta chain was identified during a study of siplizumab effects on memory and regulatory T cells. For a few donor pairs, CD4+ naive/memory and CD8+ naive/effector-memory/TEMRA unstimulated subsets were also sequenced. General observations from the study: Contribution to the alloresponse seemed major for naive T cells, which also seemed more diverse than memory cells.

Concerning this clone itself: The antigen remains unidentified.

The assay was immunoSEQ multiplex PCR, and TCRdb's table has in-frame clones only and misses some. The data hold 50,000 or so clones, with about 97% observed a single time. Sequencing was performed on naive CD4+ T cells sorted from blood. The source is a human donor in good health.

CDR3 amino acids: CASSRGADTGELFF. Here the CDR3 DNA reads TGTGCCAGTAGCAGGGGTGCGGACACCGGGGAGCTGTTTTTT. The rearrangement links TRBV19 to TRBJ2-2; the D gene is possibly TRBD1 (6 bases). Trimming left V 6 bases short and J 3 bases short, with 11 bases between. The germline V gene has CDR1 LNHDA and CDR2 SQIVND (reference sequence). This CDR3 comprises 14 residues.